One sample yielded the 21 T cell receptor beta chains listed below, sequenced in a study of blood T cell repertoires in COVID-19. TCRdb's table, derived via immunoSEQ multiplex PCR, lists solely in-frame clones and lacks some. The sample includes a few hundred thousand clones, roughly 89% of them seen just once. Input material: peripheral blood. All receptors derive from a woman aged 40 to 49 who had recovered from COVID-19.

The rearrangement joins TRBV19 to TRBJ2-2; TRBD2 is a possible D gene (5 bases). In germline, CDR1 is LNHDA, CDR2 SQIVND (reference sequence). The ends were cut back, 5 bases at V and 1 base at J, with 11 bases in the middle. This CDR3 contains 15 residues. CDR3 amino acids: CASSAKLVNTGELFF. CDR3 nucleotide sequence: TGTGCCAGTAGTGCCAAACTAGTGAACACCGGGGAGCTGTTTTTT. The entire variable domain, with the rest obtained from reference TRBV19 and TRBJ2-2, is as follows: DGGITQSPKYLFRKEGQNVTLSCEQNLNHDAMYWYRQDPGQGLRLIYYSQIVNDFQKGDIAEGYSVSREKKESFPLTVTSAQKNPTAFYLCASSAKLVNTGELFFGEGSRLTVL.

The genes are TRBV5-6 and TRBJ1-4; TRBD1 might be the D (6 bases). CDR1 is SGHDT and CDR2 is YYEEEE in the germline V gene. This CDR3 contains 17 residues. V shed 0 bases and J shed 2 bases, with 14 bases lying between them. CDR3: CASSLVTGLGTNEKLFF. In DNA form, the CDR3 reads TGTGCCAGCAGCTTGGTAACAGGGTTAGGGACTAATGAAAAACTGTTTTTT.

The CDR3 protein is CASSFSTGWSYNSPLHF. DNA for the CDR3: TGTGCCAGCAGCTTTTCGACAGGGTGGTCCTATAATTCACCCCTCCACTTT. V and J are TRBV5-6 and TRBJ1-6; 7 nucleotides align to TRBD1. J gave up 1 base and V 2 bases, and 6 bases lay outside the gene matches. The V gene's germline CDR1 is SGHDT and CDR2 YYEEEE. The CDR3 sequence is 17 residues long. The variable domain in full, with the rest retrieved from reference TRBV5-6 and TRBJ1-6, is DAGVTQSPTHLIKTRGQQVTLRCSPKSGHDTVSWYQQALGQGPQFIFQYYEEEERQRGNFPDRFSGHQFPNYSSELNVNALLLGDSALYLCASSFSTGWSYNSPLHFGNGTRLTVT.

V is TRBV6-5 and J is TRBJ1-5; D ambiguous. The germline V gene encodes CDR1 MNHEY and CDR2 SVGAGI. This CDR3 comprises 13 residues. Trimming stripped 7 bases from V and 5 bases from J, with 12 bases between. The CDR3 here is CASKLIPYQPQHF. The CDR3 region has the DNA TGTGCCAGCAAGCTAATTCCCTATCAGCCCCAGCATTTT.

The chain has TRBV28 and TRBJ2-7, with D unresolved. The V gene lost 8 bases and the J gene lost 4 bases, with 12 bases spanning the gap. CDR3 length: 12 amino acids. Germline values: CDR1 MDHEN, CDR2 SYDVKM. CDR3 sequence reads: CASGARRYEQYF. In DNA, the CDR3 is TGTGCCAGCGGTGCTAGACGGTACGAGCAGTACTTC. The whole variable domain, remainder taken from reference TRBV28 and TRBJ2-7, is DVKVTQSSRYLVKRTGEKVFLECVQDMDHENMFWYRQDPGLGLRLIYFSYDVKMKEKGDIPEGYSVSREKKERFSLILESASTNQTSMYLCASGARRYEQYFGPGTRLTVT.

The chain has TRBV28 and TRBJ2-4; 10 nucleotides align to TRBD1. CDR3 length: 14 residues. V was pared by 6 bases and J by 9 bases, with 8 bases of the junction left unmatched. Germline values: CDR1 MDHEN, CDR2 SYDVKM. The CDR3 DNA reads TGTGCCAGCAGCTCCGGGACAGGGGTCATCATTCAGTACTTC. Residues: CASSSGTGVIIQYF. The full variable domain, in which reference TRBV28 and TRBJ2-4 provide the parts outside the CDR3, is DVKVTQSSRYLVKRTGEKVFLECVQDMDHENMFWYRQDPGLGLRLIYFSYDVKMKEKGDIPEGYSVSREKKERFSLILESASTNQTSMYLCASSSGTGVIIQYFGAGTRLSVL.

This clone was recorded only once. This chain uses TRBV15 with TRBJ2-7, with TRBD1 matching over 9 bases. The germline gives CDR1 LNHNV, CDR2 YYDKDF (reference sequence). CDR3 length: 14 amino acids. V trimming: 0 bases; J trimming: 5 bases; junction bases outside the gene matches: 2. CDR3 in amino acids: CATSRDGTGNEQYF. CDR3 DNA: TGTGCCACCAGCAGAGACGGGACAGGGAACGAGCAGTACTTC.

This clone has only one observation. CDR3 amino acids: CASSWGGEETQYF. CDR3 in DNA: TGTGCCAGCAGCTGGGGCGGGGAAGAGACCCAGTACTTC. This chain joins TRBV7-9 and TRBJ2-5; TRBD2 might be the D (6 bases). The CDR3 totals 13 residues. V lost 4 bases and J 3 bases, leaving 9 bases between the germline ends. Per the germline V gene, CDR1 is SEHNR and CDR2 is FQNEAQ (reference sequence). The whole variable domain, filled in from reference TRBV7-9 and TRBJ2-5, reads DTGVSQNPRHKITKRGQNVTFRCDPISEHNRLYWYRQTLGQGPEFLTYFQNEAQLEKSRLLSDRFSAERPKGSFSTLEIQRTEQGDSAMYLCASSWGGEETQYFGPGTRLLVL.

The table lists this clone with a count of one. This chain joins TRBV24-1 and TRBJ1-2; 7 nucleotides agree with TRBD1. Germline V CDR1 and CDR2: KGHDR, SFDVKD. Trimming removed 5 bases from V and 3 bases from J; junction bases left unmatched: 8. The CDR3 is 15 residues long. CDR3 in DNA: TGTGCCACCAGTGCACAGGGACAGTCCGACTATGGCTACACCTTC. Its translation: CATSAQGQSDYGYTF.

As to this clone: Other DNA sequences within the sample encode an identical CDR3. The chain is built from TRBV5-1 and TRBJ1-1, with D perhaps TRBD1 (5 bases). Trimming pared 4 bases from V and 3 bases from J, leaving 10 bases between. There are 13 residues in the CDR3. Germline V gene lookup returns CDR1 SGHRS and CDR2 YFSETQ. The CDR3 nucleotides read TGCGCCAGCAGCCGTCAAGGGGACACTGAAGCTTTCTTT. The encoded protein is CASSRQGDTEAFF. Full variable domain (remainder filled in from reference TRBV5-1 and TRBJ1-1): KAGVTQTPRYLIKTRGQQVTLSCSPISGHRSVSWYQQTPGQGLQFLFEYFSETQRNKGNFPGRFSGRQFSNSRSEMNVSTLELGDSALYLCASSRQGDTEAFFGQGTRLTVV.

This rearrangement joins TRBV11-3 to TRBJ2-3; D might be TRBD2 (5 bases). Between the trimmed V and J ends, which lost 4 bases and 8 bases, there was a span of 13 bases. The CDR3 sequence is 13 residues long. CDR1 and CDR2 from the germline V gene are SGHNT and YENEEA. The CDR3 DNA sequence: TGTGCCAGCAGCTACACTGAGGGTGTTACGCAGTATTTT. It specifies CASSYTEGVTQYF. The variable domain in full, with the rest retrieved from reference TRBV11-3 and TRBJ2-3, is EAGVVQSPRYKIIEKKQPVAFWCNPISGHNTLYWYLQNLGQGPELLIRYENEEAVDDSQLPKDRFSAERLKGVDSTLKIQPAELGDSAVYLCASSYTEGVTQYFGPGTRLTVL.

V gene TRBV20-1 combines with J gene TRBJ1-1, with TRBD1 as a possible D gene (6 bases). Germline lookup yields CDR1 DFQATT and CDR2 SNEGSKA (reference sequence). V was cut by 3 bases and J by 5 bases, with 16 bases left in between. The CDR3 is 14 amino acids. CDR3 protein: CSASNQGMRTEAFF. The DNA of the CDR3 is TGCAGTGCTAGTAATCAGGGGATGAGGACTGAAGCTTTCTTT.

The rearrangement links TRBV15 to TRBJ1-2; tentative D call: TRBD1 (6 bases). Deletions cut 0 bases from V and 4 bases from J, with 12 bases between. The length of the CDR3 is 15 residues. The germline V gene has CDR1 LNHNV and CDR2 YYDKDF (reference sequence). The chain's CDR3 is CATSREGAGVYGYTF. CDR3 in DNA: TGTGCCACCAGCAGAGAGGGGGCAGGGGTCTATGGCTACACCTTC. Looking up the rest from reference TRBV15 and TRBJ1-2 gives the full variable domain: DAMVIQNPRYQVTQFGKPVTLSCSQTLNHNVMYWYQQKSSQAPKLLFHYYDKDFNNEADTPDNFQSRRPNTSFCFLDIRSPGLGDTAMYLCATSREGAGVYGYTFGSGTRLTVV.

The genes are TRBV10-3 and TRBJ2-3, with 11 bases identical to TRBD1. V shed 1 base and J 3 bases; nucleotides not matched to a gene: 3. Germline V gene sequence: CDR1 ENHRY, CDR2 SYGVKD. This CDR3 has 16 residues. CDR3 in DNA: TGTGCCATCAGTGAGTACGGGACAGGGGGAACAGATACGCAGTATTTT. As protein: CAISEYGTGGTDTQYF.

The chain has TRBV7-2 and TRBJ2-3; 7 bases are a match to TRBD2. Germline assignment: CDR1 SGHTA and CDR2 FQGNSA. The CDR3 sequence is 15 residues long. V was clipped by 2 bases and J by 5 bases; unmatched bases: 7. The CDR3: CASSLFAGVGDTQYF. In DNA form, the CDR3 reads TGTGCCAGCAGCTTATTTGCGGGAGTAGGAGATACGCAGTATTTT.

The chain recombines TRBV3-1 (or the pseudogene TRBV3-2) with TRBJ2-7; D is uncertain. The V gene lost 7 bases and the J gene lost 2 bases, with 12 bases spanning the gap. CDR3 length: 13 residues. Germline CDR1 reads LGHDT; CDR2 reads YNNKEL (reference sequence). The CDR3 here is CASTSGRAYEQYF. The DNA for the CDR3 is TGTGCCAGCACCTCCGGCCGGGCCTACGAGCAGTACTTC.

The rearrangement uses TRBV13 and TRBJ2-1; no firm D call. Germline V gene sequence: CDR1 PRHDT, CDR2 FYEKMQ (reference sequence). Between the trimmed V and J ends, which lost 5 bases and 6 bases, there was a span of 8 bases. The CDR3 sequence is 12 residues long. CDR3 residues: CASSRNSNEQFF. The CDR3 coding sequence is TGTGCCAGCAGCCGCAACTCCAATGAGCAGTTCTTC. The full variable domain, with the rest looked up from reference TRBV13 and TRBJ2-1, is AAGVIQSPRHLIKEKRETATLKCYPIPRHDTVYWYQQGPGQDPQFLISFYEKMQSDKGSIPDRFSAQQFSDYHSELNMSSLELGDSALYFCASSRNSNEQFFGPGTRLTVL.

J is TRBJ2-7 and V is TRBV4-1; D might be TRBD2 (5 bases). CDR3 length: 14 residues. Germline CDR1 and CDR2: MGHRA and YSYEKL. Between the trimmed V and J ends, which lost 0 bases and 3 bases, there was a span of 9 bases. This CDR3 reads CASSQEVGSYEQYF. For the CDR3, the DNA is TGCGCCAGCAGCCAAGAAGTGGGGAGCTACGAGCAGTACTTC.

This CDR3 reads CASSGGQGLRDTQYF. CDR3 sequence (DNA): TGCGCCAGCAGTGGGGGACAGGGACTTCGAGATACGCAGTATTTT. The rearrangement links TRBV10-1 to TRBJ2-3; 9 bases match TRBD1. With 4 bases clipped from V and 5 bases from J, the junction kept 7 bases outside the gene matches. The CDR3 contains 15 residues. CDR1 and CDR2 (germline): WNHNN, SYGVQD (reference sequence).

The chain couples TRBV28 to TRBJ2-3; 8 bases are a match to TRBD2. Germline assignment: CDR1 MDHEN and CDR2 SYDVKM. CDR3 length: 15 amino acids. V gave up 1 base and J gave up 0 bases; unmatched junction bases: 0. The CDR3 DNA is TGTGCCAGCAGTTTATTAGCGGGAAGCACAGATACGCAGTATTTT. It codes for CASSLLAGSTDTQYF.

V is TRBV6-2 or TRBV6-3 and J is TRBJ2-4; D is unresolved. The CDR3 covers 16 residues. Trimming pared 2 bases from V and 0 bases from J, leaving 11 bases between. Germline V gene lookup returns CDR1 MNHEY and CDR2 SVGEGT. The CDR3 reads CASSYGPTLAKNIQYF. Written as DNA, the CDR3 is TGTGCCAGCAGTTACGGGCCTACACTAGCCAAAAACATTCAGTACTTC.